Listed here is a single TCR beta chain. Its antigen is still unknown. The sample originates from a study of T cell responses to AZD1222 COVID-19 vaccine. Clones were read by immunoSEQ multiplex PCR, and TCRdb kept only the in-frame ones, dropping some. The sample includes 150,000 to 200,000 clones, 85% to 90% of them seen just once. General study results and limits: Most donors were white British and more were female, and clonal diversity was possibly underestimated.

The sequencing used peripheral blood, collected 28 days after the second AZD1222 dose. The sequence was collected from an adult who received the AZD1222 COVID-19 vaccine.

The CDR3 DNA is TGTGCCAGCAGCGAGGGGTACGGCTACACCTTC. It codes for CASSEGYGYTF. The rearrangement links TRBV5-4 to TRBJ1-2; D is possibly TRBD1 (5 bases). The V end lost 4 bases, the J end lost 8 bases, and 9 bases lay between the germline ends. The germline V gene has CDR1 SGHNT and CDR2 YYREEE (reference sequence). The CDR3 has 11 amino acids.